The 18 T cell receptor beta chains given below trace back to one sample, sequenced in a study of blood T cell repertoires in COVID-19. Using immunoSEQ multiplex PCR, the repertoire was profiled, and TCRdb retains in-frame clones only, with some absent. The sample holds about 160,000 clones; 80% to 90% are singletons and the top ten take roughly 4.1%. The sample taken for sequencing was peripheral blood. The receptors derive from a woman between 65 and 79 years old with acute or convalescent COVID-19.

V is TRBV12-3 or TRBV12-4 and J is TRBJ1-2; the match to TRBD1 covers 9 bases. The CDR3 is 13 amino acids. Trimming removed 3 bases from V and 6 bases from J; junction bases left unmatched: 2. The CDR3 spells CASSFGTGNGYTF. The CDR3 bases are TGTGCCAGCAGTTTCGGGACAGGGAATGGCTACACCTTC.

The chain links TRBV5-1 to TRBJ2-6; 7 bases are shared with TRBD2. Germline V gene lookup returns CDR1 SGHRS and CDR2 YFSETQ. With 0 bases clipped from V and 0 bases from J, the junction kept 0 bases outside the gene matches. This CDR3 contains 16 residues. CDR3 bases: TGCGCCAGCAGCTTGGCGGGGGGCTCTGGGGCCAACGTCCTGACTTTC. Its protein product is CASSLAGGSGANVLTF.

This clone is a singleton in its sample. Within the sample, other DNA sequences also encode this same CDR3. The CDR3 DNA is TGTGCCAGCAGCCGGACAGGGACTAATGAAAAACTGTTTTTT. Protein: CASSRTGTNEKLFF. The gene calls are TRBV6-5 and TRBJ1-4, with 8 bases that match TRBD1. The CDR3 contains 14 residues. The ends lost 6 bases at V and 2 bases at J; junction bases unmatched: 2. Germline CDR1 reads MNHEY; CDR2 reads SVGAGI.

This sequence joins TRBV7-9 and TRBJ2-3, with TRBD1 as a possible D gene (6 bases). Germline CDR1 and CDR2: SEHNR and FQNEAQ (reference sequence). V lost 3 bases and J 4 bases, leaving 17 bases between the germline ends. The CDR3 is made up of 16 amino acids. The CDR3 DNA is TGTGCCAGCAGCTTCCCTGGACAGATTGGGGCAGATACGCAGTATTTT. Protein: CASSFPGQIGADTQYF.

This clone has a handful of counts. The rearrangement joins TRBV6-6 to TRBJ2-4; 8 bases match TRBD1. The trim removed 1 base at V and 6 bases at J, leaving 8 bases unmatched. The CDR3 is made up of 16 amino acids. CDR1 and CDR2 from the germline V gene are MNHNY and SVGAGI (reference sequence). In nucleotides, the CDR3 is TGTGCCAGCAGTTACTGGACAGGGAGCCGAGTAAACATTCAGTACTTC. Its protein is CASSYWTGSRVNIQYF.

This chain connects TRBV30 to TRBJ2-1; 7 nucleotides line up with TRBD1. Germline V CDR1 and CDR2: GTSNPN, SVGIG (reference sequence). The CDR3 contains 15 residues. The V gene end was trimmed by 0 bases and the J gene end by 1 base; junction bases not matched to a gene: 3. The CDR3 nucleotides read TGTGCCTGGAGTGTACAGGGGCGGTCCTACAATGAGCAGTTCTTC. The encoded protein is CAWSVQGRSYNEQFF.

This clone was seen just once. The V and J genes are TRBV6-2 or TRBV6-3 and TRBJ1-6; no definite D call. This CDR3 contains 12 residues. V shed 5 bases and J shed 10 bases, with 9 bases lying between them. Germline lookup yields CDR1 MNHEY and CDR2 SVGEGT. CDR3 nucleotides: TGTGCCAGCAGTCGGGGTAAGTCACCCCTCCACTTT. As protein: CASSRGKSPLHF.

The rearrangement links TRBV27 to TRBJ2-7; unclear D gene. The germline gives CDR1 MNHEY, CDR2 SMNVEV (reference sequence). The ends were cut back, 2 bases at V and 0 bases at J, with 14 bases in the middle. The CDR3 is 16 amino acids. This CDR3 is CASSLGRTGISYEQYF. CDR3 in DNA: TGTGCCAGCAGTTTAGGAAGAACGGGTATCTCCTACGAGCAGTACTTC.

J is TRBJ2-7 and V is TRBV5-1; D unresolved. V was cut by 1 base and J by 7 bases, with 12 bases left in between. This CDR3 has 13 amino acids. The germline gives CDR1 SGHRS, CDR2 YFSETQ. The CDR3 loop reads CASSLSANFEQYF. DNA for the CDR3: TGCGCCAGCAGCTTGAGTGCGAATTTTGAGCAGTACTTC.

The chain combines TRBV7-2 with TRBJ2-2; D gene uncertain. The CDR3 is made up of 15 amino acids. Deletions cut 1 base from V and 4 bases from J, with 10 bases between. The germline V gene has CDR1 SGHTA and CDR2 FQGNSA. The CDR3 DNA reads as TGTGCCAGCAGCTTAGTAAAGCGCAGCACCGGGGAGCTGTTTTTT. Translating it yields CASSLVKRSTGELFF.

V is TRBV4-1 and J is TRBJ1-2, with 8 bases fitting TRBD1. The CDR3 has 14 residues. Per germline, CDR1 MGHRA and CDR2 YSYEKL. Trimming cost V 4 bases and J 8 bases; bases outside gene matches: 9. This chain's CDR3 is CASSRGQGGYGYTF. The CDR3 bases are TGCGCCAGCAGCCGCGGACAGGGAGGGTACGGCTACACCTTC.

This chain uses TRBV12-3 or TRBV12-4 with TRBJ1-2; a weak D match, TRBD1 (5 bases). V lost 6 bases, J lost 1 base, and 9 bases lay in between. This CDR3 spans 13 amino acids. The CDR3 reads CASSMTVNYGYTF. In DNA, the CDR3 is TGTGCCAGCAGCATGACAGTTAACTATGGCTACACCTTC.

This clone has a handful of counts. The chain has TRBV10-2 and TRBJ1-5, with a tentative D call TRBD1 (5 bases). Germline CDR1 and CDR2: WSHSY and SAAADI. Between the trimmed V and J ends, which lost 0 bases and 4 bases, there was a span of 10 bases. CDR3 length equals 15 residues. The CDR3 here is CASSESGGRNQPQHF. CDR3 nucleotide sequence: TGCGCCAGCAGTGAGTCGGGGGGACGAAATCAGCCCCAGCATTTT.

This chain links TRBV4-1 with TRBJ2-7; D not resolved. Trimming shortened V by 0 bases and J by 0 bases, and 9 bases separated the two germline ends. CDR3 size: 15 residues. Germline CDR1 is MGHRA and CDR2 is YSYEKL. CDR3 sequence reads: CASSQETYASYEQYF. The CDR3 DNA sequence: TGCGCCAGCAGCCAAGAGACATATGCCTCCTACGAGCAGTACTTC.

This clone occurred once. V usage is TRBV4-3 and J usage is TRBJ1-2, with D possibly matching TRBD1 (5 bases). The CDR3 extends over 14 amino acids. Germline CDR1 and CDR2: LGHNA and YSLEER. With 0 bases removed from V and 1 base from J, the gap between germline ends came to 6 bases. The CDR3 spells CASSQEGVNYGYTF. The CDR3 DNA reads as TGCGCCAGCAGCCAAGAAGGGGTTAACTATGGCTACACCTTC.

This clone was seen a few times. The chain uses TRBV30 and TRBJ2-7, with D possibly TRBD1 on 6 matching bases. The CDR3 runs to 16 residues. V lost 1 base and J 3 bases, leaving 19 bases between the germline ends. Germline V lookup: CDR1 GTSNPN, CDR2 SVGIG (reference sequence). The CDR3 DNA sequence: TGTGCCTGGAGTGACCAAATAAGACAGGTATTCTACGAGCAGTACTTC. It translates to CAWSDQIRQVFYEQYF.

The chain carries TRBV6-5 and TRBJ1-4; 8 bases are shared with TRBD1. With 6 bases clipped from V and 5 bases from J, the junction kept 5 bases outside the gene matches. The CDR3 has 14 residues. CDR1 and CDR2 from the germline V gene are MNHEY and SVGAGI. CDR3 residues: CASRYRGSNEKLFF. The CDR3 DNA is TGTGCCAGCAGGTACAGGGGGTCCAATGAAAAACTGTTTTTT.

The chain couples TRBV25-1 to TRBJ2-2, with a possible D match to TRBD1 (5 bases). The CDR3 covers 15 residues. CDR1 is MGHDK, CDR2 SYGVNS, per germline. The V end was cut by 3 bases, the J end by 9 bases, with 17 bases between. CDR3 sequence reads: CASSDPTDLGRELFF. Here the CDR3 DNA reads TGTGCCAGCAGTGATCCGACAGACCTCGGGCGGGAGCTGTTTTTT.